Presented here are 8 T cell receptor beta chains from one specimen sequenced in a study of blood T cells in healthy people across ages. A second roughly 7 to 12 cycle PCR used barcoded and J-beta primers. One entry per CDR3 protein results from TCRdb running MiXCR on the 5' RACE reads. Of about 1.5 million distinct CDR3 sequences in the sample, roughly two fifths were seen once. The sequenced sample was blood. All receptors come from a woman in her late teens or twenties in good health.

This clonotype was seen only once. A junction end diverges from the germline sequence, so it may reflect a read error. V usage is TRBV5-1 and J usage is TRBJ1-2; D gene unclear. The CDR3 runs 12 residues. Germline-derived CDR1 and CDR2 are SGHRS and YFSETQ. In nucleotides, the CDR3 is TGCGCCAGCAGCGACGGATCCTATGGCTGCACCTTC. Translating gives CASSDGSYGCTF.

The V and J genes are TRBV29-1 and TRBJ1-1; a possible D gene is TRBD1 (5 bases). The CDR3 consists of 12 residues. The V and J ends lost 3 bases and 3 bases respectively, with 8 bases between them. Germline V lookup: CDR1 SQVTM, CDR2 ANQGSEA. The CDR3 sequence is CSVEGEYTEAFF. The CDR3 DNA is TGCAGCGTTGAGGGGGAGTACACTGAAGCTTTCTTT.

The J gene is TRBJ1-2, the V gene TRBV24-1; 8 nucleotides align to TRBD1. Per the germline V gene, CDR1 is KGHDR and CDR2 is SFDVKD. V dropped 4 bases and J dropped 6; count of bases not matched to a gene: 6. CDR3 length: 14 residues. CDR3 bases: TGTGCCACCAGTGAACCAGACAGGGGTGATGGCTACACCTTC. This codes for CATSEPDRGDGYTF.

This clonotype has a single count. The chain has TRBV11-2 and TRBJ2-1; D is perhaps TRBD1 or TRBD2 (5 bases each). Trimming took off 5 bases at V and 2 bases at J, with 13 bases between the two ends. This CDR3 has 15 residues. Germline assignment: CDR1 SGHAT and CDR2 FQNNGV. CDR3 nucleotides: TGTGCCAGCAGCAACCGGGACCCAACCTACAATGAGCAGTTCTTC. This sequence encodes CASSNRDPTYNEQFF.

This chain uses TRBV7-9 with TRBJ1-1, with D hard to call. The CDR3 spans 15 residues. CDR1 SEHNR and CDR2 FQNEAQ come from the germline V gene (reference sequence). V was trimmed by 4 bases and J by 1 base, leaving 13 bases between them. The DNA of the CDR3 is TGTGCCAGCAGCTCTTGGGTATCGCAGAACACTGAAGCTTTCTTT. Translating gives CASSSWVSQNTEAFF.

V gene TRBV7-3 combines with J gene TRBJ2-1; the D gene is possibly TRBD2 (5 bases). This CDR3 has 13 amino acids. The germline CDR1 and CDR2 sequences are SGHTA and FQGTGA. The germline V and J ends were trimmed by 4 bases and 9 bases, with 13 bases remaining between them. The CDR3 loop reads CASSSRTPSEQFF. CDR3 DNA sequence: TGTGCCAGCAGCTCAAGGACTCCAAGTGAGCAGTTCTTC.

The V and J genes are TRBV14 and TRBJ2-3; D gene unclear. V dropped 2 bases and J dropped 4 bases, with 16 bases sitting between them. CDR1 and CDR2 (germline): SGHDN, FVKESK. The CDR3 has 16 amino acids. CDR3: CASSQWTRSGSDTQYF. The CDR3 DNA is TGTGCCAGCAGCCAATGGACCAGAAGTGGTTCAGATACGCAGTATTTT.

This clonotype has only a few counts. This chain links TRBV5-1 with TRBJ1-1; D possibly corresponds to TRBD1 (5 bases). The germline V gene encodes CDR1 SGHRS and CDR2 YFSETQ. The CDR3 is made up of 13 amino acids. The V and J ends lost 4 bases and 8 bases respectively, with 15 bases between them. The CDR3 sequence is CASSPDTGGEAFF. CDR3 DNA sequence: TGCGCCAGCAGCCCAGACACTGGGGGGGAAGCTTTCTTT.